The entry that follows covers one TCR beta chain sequence. Antigen unknown. The donors were healthy bone marrow donors. With 60 Vbeta and 13 Jbeta primers, the PCR was carried out. The method was immunoSEQ multiplex PCR; TCRdb's version includes in-frame clones alone and lacks a portion of them. The sample shows about 170,000 clones, 70% to 90% of them seen only once. The source of the sample is a study of cytomegalovirus exposure and HLA in healthy donors. Study-wide findings and caveats: Later work associated roughly 17,000 TCR beta sequences with HLA alleles at 0.05 false discovery rate. Despite most TCR sequences being rare, some public TCRs occurred in many donors.

This CDR3 has 14 residues. V dropped 5 bases and J dropped 2 bases, with 10 bases sitting between them. The germline CDR1 and CDR2 sequences are SGHNT and YENEEA. Material: PBMCs. The V gene is TRBV11-3, the J gene TRBJ1-3; TRBD1 might be the D (6 bases). The receptor was isolated from a man younger than 30 in good health and CMV-seropositive. Written as DNA, the CDR3 is TGTGCCAGCAGCAACAGGGTACCTGGAAACACCATATATTTT. Translated, it gives CASSNRVPGNTIYF.